The entry below gives a single T cell receptor beta chain sequence along with its context. Trimming took off 2 bases at V and 6 bases at J, with 11 bases between the two ends. Germline CDR1 and CDR2: WSHSY and SAAADI. The CDR3 is 13 amino acids. Random hexamers were used to reverse transcribe the RNA input (0.5 to 1 ug). The authors amplified TCR beta CDR3 across 54 Vbeta and 13 Jbeta using immunoSEQ multiplex PCR. TCRdb reprocessed the immunoSEQ multiplex PCR reads via MiXCR and lists one record per CDR3 protein. The sample holds some 200,000 distinct CDR3 sequences, 95% seen once. This entry comes from a study of CD8 T cells in Susac syndrome. Bulk CD8+ and CD4+ cells came from magnetic negative isolation; CD8+ TEMRA by FACS.

J is TRBJ2-7 and V is TRBV10-2; no clear D. The sequence was obtained from a human donor with Susac syndrome. The sequencing input was CD8+ T cells from PBMCs. The CDR3 DNA sequence: TGCGCCAGCAGTGAGGACGGATGGAGCGAGCAGTACTTC. Translating it yields CASSEDGWSEQYF.